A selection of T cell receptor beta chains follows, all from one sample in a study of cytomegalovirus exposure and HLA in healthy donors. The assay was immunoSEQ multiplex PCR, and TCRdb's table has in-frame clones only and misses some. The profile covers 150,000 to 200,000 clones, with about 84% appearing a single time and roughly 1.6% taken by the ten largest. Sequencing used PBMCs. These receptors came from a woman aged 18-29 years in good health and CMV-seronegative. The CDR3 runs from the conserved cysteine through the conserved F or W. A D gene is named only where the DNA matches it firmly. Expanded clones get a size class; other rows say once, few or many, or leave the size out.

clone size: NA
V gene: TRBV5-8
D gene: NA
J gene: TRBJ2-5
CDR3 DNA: TGTGCCAGCAGCCGCTCAGGGGGGGAGACCCAGTACTTC
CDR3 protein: CASSRSGGETQYF

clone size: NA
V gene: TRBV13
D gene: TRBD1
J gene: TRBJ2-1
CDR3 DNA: TGTGCCAGCAGCCGACAGGGGAATGAGCAGTTCTTC
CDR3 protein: CASSRQGNEQFF

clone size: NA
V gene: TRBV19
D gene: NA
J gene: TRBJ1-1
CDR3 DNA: TGTGCCAGTAGTAAAGGGGTTGCCACTGAAGCTTTCTTT
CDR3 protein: CASSKGVATEAFF

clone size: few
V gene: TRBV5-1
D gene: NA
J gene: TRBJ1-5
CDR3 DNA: TGCGCCAGCGCCAGTGATCCTAGCAATCAGCCCCAGCATTTT
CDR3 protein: CASASDPSNQPQHF

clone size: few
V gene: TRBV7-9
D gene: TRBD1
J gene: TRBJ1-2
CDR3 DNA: TGTGCCACAGGGGGCCAGCGTGGCTACACCTTC
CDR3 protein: CATGGQRGYTF

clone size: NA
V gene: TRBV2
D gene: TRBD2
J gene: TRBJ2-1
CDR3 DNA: TGTGCCAGCAGTGAAGTTCCGGGACTAGGCACGGATGAGCAGTTCTTC
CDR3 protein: CASSEVPGLGTDEQFF

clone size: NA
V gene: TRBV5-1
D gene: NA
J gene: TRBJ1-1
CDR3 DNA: TGCGCCTGCCGGCGCGGGGAGATGAACACTGAAGCTTTCTTT
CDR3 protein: CACRRGEMNTEAFF

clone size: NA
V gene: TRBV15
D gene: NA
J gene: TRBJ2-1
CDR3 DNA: TGTGCCACCAGCAGAGGCCAGGACTCCTACAATGAGCAGTTCTTC
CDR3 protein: CATSRGQDSYNEQFF

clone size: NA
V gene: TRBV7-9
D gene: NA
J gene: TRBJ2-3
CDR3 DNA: TGTGCCAGCAGCTCCACGACTAGCACAGATACGCAGTATTTT
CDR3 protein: CASSSTTSTDTQYF

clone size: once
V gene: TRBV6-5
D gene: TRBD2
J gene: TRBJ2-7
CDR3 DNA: TGTGCCAGCCGGGAGGGCATTCTCTCCTACGAGCAGTACTTC
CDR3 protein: CASREGILSYEQYF

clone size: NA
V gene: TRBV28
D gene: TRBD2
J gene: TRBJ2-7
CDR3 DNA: TGTGCCAGCAGTTGGGGGACTAGGTTGGCCGAGCAGTACTTC
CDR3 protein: CASSWGTRLAEQYF

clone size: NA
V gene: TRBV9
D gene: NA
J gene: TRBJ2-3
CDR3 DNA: TGTGCCAGCAGCGTAAGGCGGGGAAGCACAGATACGCAGTATTTT
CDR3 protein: CASSVRRGSTDTQYF

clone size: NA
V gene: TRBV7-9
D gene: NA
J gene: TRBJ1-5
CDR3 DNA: TGTGCCAGCAGCTTAGTGGGGGGGGCTGGCCAGCCCCAGCATTTT
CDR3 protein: CASSLVGGAGQPQHF

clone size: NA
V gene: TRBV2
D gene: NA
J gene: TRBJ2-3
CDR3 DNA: TGTGCCAGCCCCCCCGGGAGTAGTACAGATACGCAGTATTTT
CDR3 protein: CASPPGSSTDTQYF

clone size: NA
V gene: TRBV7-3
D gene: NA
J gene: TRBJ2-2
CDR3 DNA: TGTGCCAGCAGCTTAGTTCTAGCGAGGAACACCGGGGAGCTGTTTTTT
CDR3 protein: CASSLVLARNTGELFF

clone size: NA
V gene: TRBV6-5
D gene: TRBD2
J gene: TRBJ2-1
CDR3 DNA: TGTGCCAGCAGTTCCGCCGGGACTAACAATGAGCAGTTCTTC
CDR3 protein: CASSSAGTNNEQFF

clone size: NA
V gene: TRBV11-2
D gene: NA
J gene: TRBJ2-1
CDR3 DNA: TGTGCCAGCAGCTTTGCGGGCCCCTCCTACAATGAGCAGTTCTTC
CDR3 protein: CASSFAGPSYNEQFF

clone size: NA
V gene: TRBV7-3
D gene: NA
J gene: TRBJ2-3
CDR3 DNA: TGTGCCAGCAGCTCGGGTCGGGGTCCATCAGATACGCAGTATTTT
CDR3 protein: CASSSGRGPSDTQYF

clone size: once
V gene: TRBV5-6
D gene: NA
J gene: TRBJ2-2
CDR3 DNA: TGTGCCAGCAGCTCCACAGGGTCCACCGGGGAGCTGTTTTTT
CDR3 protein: CASSSTGSTGELFF

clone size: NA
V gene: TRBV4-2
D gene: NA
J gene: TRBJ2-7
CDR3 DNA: TGTGCCAGCAGCCAAGATGATAGCGGCTACGAGCAGTACTTC
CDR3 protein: CASSQDDSGYEQYF

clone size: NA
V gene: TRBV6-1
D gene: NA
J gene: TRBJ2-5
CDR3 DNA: TGTGCCAGCTTAACTTCCCGAAATCACCAAGAGACCCAGTACTTC
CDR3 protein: CASLTSRNHQETQYF

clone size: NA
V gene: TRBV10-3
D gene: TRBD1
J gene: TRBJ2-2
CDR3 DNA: TGTGCCATCAGGCCGGGACAGGCGGACACCGGGGAGCTGTTTTTT
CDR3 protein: CAIRPGQADTGELFF

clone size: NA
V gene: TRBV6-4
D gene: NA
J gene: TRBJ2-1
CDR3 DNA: TGTGCCAGCAGTGACTCGGGGGGGCACAATGAGCAGTTCTTC
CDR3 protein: CASSDSGGHNEQFF

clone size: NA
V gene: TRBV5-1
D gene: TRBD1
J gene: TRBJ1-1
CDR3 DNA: TGCGCCAGCAGCCCCGTCAGGGGGGAGACTGAAGCTTTCTTT
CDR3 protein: CASSPVRGETEAFF

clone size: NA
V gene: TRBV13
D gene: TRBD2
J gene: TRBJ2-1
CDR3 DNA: TGTGCCAGCAGCCCCTGGACTAGCGGGGGCCCTGTCTCCGACAATGAGCAGTTCTTC
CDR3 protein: CASSPWTSGGPVSDNEQFF

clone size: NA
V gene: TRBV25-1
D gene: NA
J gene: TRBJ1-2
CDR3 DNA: TGTGCCAGCGGTGATCTAAGGGAGGAGTATGGCTACACCTTC
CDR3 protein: CASGDLREEYGYTF

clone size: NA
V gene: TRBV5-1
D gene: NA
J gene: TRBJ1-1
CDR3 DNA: TGCGCCAGCAGCTCCATACAGGGAGTAGTGCCTGAAGCTTTCTTT
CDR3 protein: CASSSIQGVVPEAFF